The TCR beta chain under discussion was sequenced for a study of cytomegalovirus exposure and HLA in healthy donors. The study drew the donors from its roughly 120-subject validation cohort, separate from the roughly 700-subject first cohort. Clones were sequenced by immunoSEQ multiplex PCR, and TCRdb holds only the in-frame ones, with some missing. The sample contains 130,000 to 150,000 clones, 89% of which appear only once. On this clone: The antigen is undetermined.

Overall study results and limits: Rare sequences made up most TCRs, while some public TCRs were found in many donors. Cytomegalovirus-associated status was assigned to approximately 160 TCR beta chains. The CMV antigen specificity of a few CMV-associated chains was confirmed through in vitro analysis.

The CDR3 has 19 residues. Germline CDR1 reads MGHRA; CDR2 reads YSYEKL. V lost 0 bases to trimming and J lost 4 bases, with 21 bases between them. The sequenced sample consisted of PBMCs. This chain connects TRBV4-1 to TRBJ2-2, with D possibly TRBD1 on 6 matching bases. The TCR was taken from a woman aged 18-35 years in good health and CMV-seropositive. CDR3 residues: CASSQDPHRDIGPTGELFF. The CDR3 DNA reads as TGCGCCAGCAGCCAAGATCCGCATCGGGACATAGGTCCCACCGGGGAGCTGTTTTTT.